The sequence of this TCR beta chain was determined in a study of T cell clones after liver transplantation. Study in general: Until 12-24 months post-transplant, subjects got standard immunosuppression and no induction.

General observations from the study: The donor-reactive repertoire was only partly measurable in a couple of subjects, lacking donor cells.

The CDR3 covers 19 residues. CDR1 LNHDA and CDR2 SQIVND come from the germline V gene (reference sequence). J was trimmed by 1 base and V by 6 bases; bases with no gene match: 14. With respect to this clone: As yet, its antigen is unknown.

Method: immunoSEQ multiplex PCR; TCRdb's copy keeps in-frame clones and lacks some. The table records nearly 55,000 clones, around 84% of them present only once. Material: CD4+ T cells from blood, obtained before liver transplant. The chain couples TRBV19 to TRBJ2-2, with 10 positions matching TRBD2. The sequence came from a human donor who received a liver transplant. CDR3 residues: CASRIGLAGEVMNTGELFF. DNA for the CDR3: TGTGCCAGTAGAATTGGGCTAGCGGGGGAGGTTATGAACACCGGGGAGCTGTTTTTT. The complete variable domain, with remaining parts taken from reference TRBV19 and TRBJ2-2, reads DGGITQSPKYLFRKEGQNVTLSCEQNLNHDAMYWYRQDPGQGLRLIYYSQIVNDFQKGDIAEGYSVSREKKESFPLTVTSAQKNPTAFYLCASRIGLAGEVMNTGELFFGEGSRLTVL.